The clone carrying this T cell receptor (beta chain) was seen a handful of times. Its antigen is still unknown. This record belongs to a study of CD8+ T cells in alopecia areata. Study context: Treated patients received severity scores based on the percentage of scalp area affected.

The study's findings and limits: Many expanded lesional clones persisted in scalp and blood during tofacitinib.

Extraction and reverse transcription of RNA yielded cDNA as the sequencing template. The data were produced by immunoSEQ multiplex PCR, yet TCRdb's version contains in-frame clones alone and is incomplete. Altogether about 170,000 clones are present, 58% being singletons, with the ten largest covering 16%. Documented treatment: oral pan-JAK inhibitor, 5-10 mg twice daily. Lesional scalp punch biopsies and peripheral blood came from alopecia areata patients. Isolation of CD4+ and CD8+ T cells from PBMCs was achieved by sorting. The sequence derives from a human donor with alopecia areata. Sequencing was performed on CD4+ T cells sorted from blood, taken at roughly week 58, from a patient treated with tofacitinib.

CDR3 coding DNA: TGTGCCACCAGCAGCACCGGGACGGGCAATGAAAAACTGTTTTTT. It is translated as CATSSTGTGNEKLFF. The chain recombines TRBV15 with TRBJ1-4, with D perhaps matching TRBD1 (5 bases). The CDR3 consists of 15 residues. The V gene's germline CDR1 is LNHNV and CDR2 YYDKDF (reference sequence). Trimming pared 3 bases from V and 5 bases from J, leaving 13 bases between.